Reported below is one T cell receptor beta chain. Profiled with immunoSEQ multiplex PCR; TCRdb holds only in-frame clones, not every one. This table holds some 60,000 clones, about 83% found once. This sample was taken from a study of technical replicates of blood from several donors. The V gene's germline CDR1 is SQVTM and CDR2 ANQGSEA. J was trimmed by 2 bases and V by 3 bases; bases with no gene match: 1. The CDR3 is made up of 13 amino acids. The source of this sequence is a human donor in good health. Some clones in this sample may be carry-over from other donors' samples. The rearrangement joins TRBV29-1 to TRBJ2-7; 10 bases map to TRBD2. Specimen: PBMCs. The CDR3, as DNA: TGCAGCGTTGACAGCGGGAGGGCCTACGAGCAGTACTTC. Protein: CSVDSGRAYEQYF.